The next 5 T cell receptor beta chains were all read from a single sample in a study of PD-1 blockade in classical Hodgkin lymphoma. Brentuximab vedotin exposure varied, and every patient relapsed after autologous stem cell transplantation. The data were produced by immunoSEQ multiplex PCR, yet TCRdb's version contains in-frame clones alone and is incomplete. This sample has around 30,000 clones, with roughly 80% found just once. The starting material was peripheral blood mononuclear cells (PBMCs), obtained at baseline. These receptor sequences come from a human donor with classical Hodgkin lymphoma.

The DNA for the CDR3 is TGTGCCAGCAGCTTAGGGACAGGGGAAACTGAAGCTTTCTTT. It codes for CASSLGTGETEAFF. The chain combines TRBV7-9 with TRBJ1-1; 9 bases match TRBD1. The J segment lost 5 bases and the V segment lost 1 base, leaving 2 bases of the junction unmatched. Germline assignment: CDR1 SEHNR and CDR2 FQNEAQ (reference sequence). CDR3 length: 14 amino acids.

CDR3 nucleotides: TGTGCCAGCACCGAGGGTAAAGGGCGGCGAGCCGGGTCCCAGCATTTT. Translated: CASTEGKGRRAGSQHF. V usage is TRBV5-8 and J usage is TRBJ1-5; D not resolved. Trimming took 6 bases from V and 11 from J, leaving 27 bases between them. The CDR3 is 16 residues long. Per germline, CDR1 SGHTS and CDR2 YDEGEE.

CDR3 sequence reads: CAIRSQGNEKLFF. The CDR3 DNA reads as TGTGCCATCAGATCCCAGGGGAATGAAAAACTGTTTTTT. J is TRBJ1-4 and V is TRBV10-3, with a possible D match to TRBD1 (6 bases). The CDR3 spans 13 residues. Trimming shortened V by 6 bases and J by 5 bases, and 10 bases separated the two germline ends. Germline V gene data show CDR1 as ENHRY and CDR2 as SYGVKD.

V is TRBV5-1 and J is TRBJ2-2; D uncertain. Germline V lookup: CDR1 SGHRS, CDR2 YFSETQ. The V and J ends lost 0 bases and 1 base respectively, with 7 bases between them. The CDR3 length is 15 residues. The CDR3 DNA sequence: TGCGCCAGCAGCTTGGCCTCAGAGAACACCGGGGAGCTGTTTTTT. Its protein is CASSLASENTGELFF.

The chain recombines TRBV5-6 with TRBJ1-2, with D hard to call. With 1 base removed from V and 4 bases from J, the gap between germline ends came to 5 bases. CDR1 SGHDT and CDR2 YYEEEE come from the germline V gene. CDR3 length equals 12 residues. The CDR3 DNA reads TGTGCCAGCAGCTTGTACAGCTATGGCTACACCTTC. Its protein is CASSLYSYGYTF.